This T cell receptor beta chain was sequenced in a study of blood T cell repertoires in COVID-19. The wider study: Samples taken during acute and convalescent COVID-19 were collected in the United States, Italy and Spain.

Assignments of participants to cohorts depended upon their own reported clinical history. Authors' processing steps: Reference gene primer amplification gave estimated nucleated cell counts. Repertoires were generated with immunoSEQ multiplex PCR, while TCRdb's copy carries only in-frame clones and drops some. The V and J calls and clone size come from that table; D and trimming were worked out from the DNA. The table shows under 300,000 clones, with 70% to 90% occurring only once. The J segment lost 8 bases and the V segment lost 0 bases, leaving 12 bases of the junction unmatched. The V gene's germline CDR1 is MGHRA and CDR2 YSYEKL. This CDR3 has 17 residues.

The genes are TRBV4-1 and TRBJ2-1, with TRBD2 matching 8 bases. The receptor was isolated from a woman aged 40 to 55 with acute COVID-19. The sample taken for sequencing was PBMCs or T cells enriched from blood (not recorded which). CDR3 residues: CASSQDHESGSGDEQFF. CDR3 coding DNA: TGCGCCAGCAGCCAAGATCACGAAAGCGGGAGCGGGGATGAGCAGTTCTTC.